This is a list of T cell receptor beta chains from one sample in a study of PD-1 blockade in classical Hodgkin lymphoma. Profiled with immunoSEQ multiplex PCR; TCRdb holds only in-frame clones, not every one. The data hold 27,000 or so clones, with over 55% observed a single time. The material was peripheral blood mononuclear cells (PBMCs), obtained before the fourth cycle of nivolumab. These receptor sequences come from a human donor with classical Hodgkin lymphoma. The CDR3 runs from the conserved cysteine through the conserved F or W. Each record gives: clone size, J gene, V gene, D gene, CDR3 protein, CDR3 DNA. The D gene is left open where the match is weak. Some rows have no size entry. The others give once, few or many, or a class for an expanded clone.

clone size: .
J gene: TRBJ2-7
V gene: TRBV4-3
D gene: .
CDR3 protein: CASSQDPMAGYEQYF
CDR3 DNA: TGCGCCAGCAGCCAAGATCCGATGGCCGGGTACGAGCAGTACTTC

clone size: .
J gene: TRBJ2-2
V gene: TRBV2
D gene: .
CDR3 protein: CASKGPANTGELFF
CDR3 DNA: TGTGCCAGCAAGGGGCCGGCGAACACCGGGGAGCTGTTTTTT

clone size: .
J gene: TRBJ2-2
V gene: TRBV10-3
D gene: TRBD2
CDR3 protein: CAIKPNSAGETGELFF
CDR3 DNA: TGTGCCATCAAGCCAAATTCGGCGGGGGAAACCGGGGAGCTGTTTTTT

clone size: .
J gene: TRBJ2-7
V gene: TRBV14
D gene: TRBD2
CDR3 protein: CASSRLPAQGGDEQYF
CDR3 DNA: TGTGCCAGCAGCCGACTGCCCGCGCAGGGAGGGGACGAGCAGTACTTC

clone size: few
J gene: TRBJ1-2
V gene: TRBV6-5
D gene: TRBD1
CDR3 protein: CATRDSNYGYTF
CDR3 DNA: TGTGCCACCCGGGACAGCAACTATGGCTACACCTTC

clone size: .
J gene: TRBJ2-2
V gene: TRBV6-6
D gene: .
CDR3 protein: CASSLRRETGELFF
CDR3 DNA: TGTGCCAGCAGTTTGCGTCGAGAAACCGGGGAGCTGTTTTTT

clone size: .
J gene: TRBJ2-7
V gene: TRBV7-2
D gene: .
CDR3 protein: CASSLGSWVRDEQYF
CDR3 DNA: TGTGCCAGCAGCTTAGGGAGTTGGGTCCGGGACGAGCAGTACTTC

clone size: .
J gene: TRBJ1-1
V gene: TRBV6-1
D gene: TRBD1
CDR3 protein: CASTGTVIMNTEAFF
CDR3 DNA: TGTGCCAGCACTGGGACAGTTATAATGAACACTGAAGCTTTCTTT

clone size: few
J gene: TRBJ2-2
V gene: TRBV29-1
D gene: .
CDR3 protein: CSVETRRGTGELFF
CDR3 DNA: TGCAGCGTTGAAACTCGGAGGGGAACCGGGGAGCTGTTTTTT

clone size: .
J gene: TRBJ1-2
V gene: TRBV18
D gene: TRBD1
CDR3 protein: CASSPAGQGYGYTF
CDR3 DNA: TGTGCCAGCTCACCGGCGGGACAGGGCTATGGCTACACCTTC

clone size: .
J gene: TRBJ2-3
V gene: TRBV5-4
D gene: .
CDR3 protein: CASSESRDGDTDTQYF
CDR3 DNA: TGTGCCAGCAGCGAGTCCCGGGACGGGGACACAGATACGCAGTATTTT

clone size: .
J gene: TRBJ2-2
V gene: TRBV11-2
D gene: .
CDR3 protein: CASSSLPANTGELFF
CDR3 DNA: TGTGCCAGCAGCTCCCTTCCGGCGAACACCGGGGAGCTGTTTTTT

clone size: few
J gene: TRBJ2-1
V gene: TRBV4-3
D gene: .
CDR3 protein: CASSQDRLAEYNEQFF
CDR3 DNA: TGCGCCAGCAGCCAAGATCGGTTAGCGGAATACAATGAGCAGTTCTTC

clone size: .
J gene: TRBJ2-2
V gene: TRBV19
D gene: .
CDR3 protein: CASSGSGTLSTGELFF
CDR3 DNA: TGTGCCAGTAGCGGATCCGGGACTCTTAGCACCGGGGAGCTGTTTTTT

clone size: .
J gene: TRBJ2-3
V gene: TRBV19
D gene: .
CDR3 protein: CASSILGGTDTQYF
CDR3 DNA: TGTGCCAGTAGTATTCTCGGGGGCACAGATACGCAGTATTTT

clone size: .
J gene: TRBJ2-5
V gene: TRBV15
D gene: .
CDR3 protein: CATRTDGTKTQYF
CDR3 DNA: TGTGCCACGAGGACTGACGGGACGAAGACCCAGTACTTC

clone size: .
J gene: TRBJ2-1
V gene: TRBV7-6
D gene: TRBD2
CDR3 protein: CASSLLAGGPVSYNEQFF
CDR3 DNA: TGTGCCAGCAGCCTACTAGCGGGGGGGCCGGTTTCCTACAATGAGCAGTTCTTC

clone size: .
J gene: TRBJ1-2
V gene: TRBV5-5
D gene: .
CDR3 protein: CASSPSVPLDGYTF
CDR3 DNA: TGTGCCAGCAGCCCCTCCGTTCCCCTAGATGGCTACACCTTC

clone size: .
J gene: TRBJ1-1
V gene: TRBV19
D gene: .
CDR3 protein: CASSKVGVNTEAFF
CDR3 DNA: TGTGCCAGTAGTAAGGTGGGGGTGAACACTGAAGCTTTCTTT

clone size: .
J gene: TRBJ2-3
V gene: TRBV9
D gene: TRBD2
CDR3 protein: CASSANPTSGVSDTQYF
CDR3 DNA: TGTGCCAGCAGCGCTAACCCGACTAGCGGGGTATCAGATACGCAGTATTTT

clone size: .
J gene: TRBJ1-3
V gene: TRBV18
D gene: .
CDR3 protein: CASSPQVTSGNTIYF
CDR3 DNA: TGTGCCAGCTCACCACAGGTCACCTCTGGAAACACCATATATTTT

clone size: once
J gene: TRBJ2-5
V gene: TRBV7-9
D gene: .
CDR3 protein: CASSLETPRGTQYF
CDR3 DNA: TGTGCCAGCAGCTTAGAAACCCCCCGCGGGACCCAGTACTTC

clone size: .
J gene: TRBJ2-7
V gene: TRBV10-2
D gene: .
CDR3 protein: CASSEFGGRYEQYF
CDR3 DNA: TGCGCCAGCAGTGAATTCGGGGGGCGGTACGAGCAGTACTTC

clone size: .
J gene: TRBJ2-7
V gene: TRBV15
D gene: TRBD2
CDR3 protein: CATSSSSGRVTGEQYF
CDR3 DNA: TGTGCCACCAGCAGTTCCAGCGGGAGGGTCACGGGCGAGCAGTACTTC

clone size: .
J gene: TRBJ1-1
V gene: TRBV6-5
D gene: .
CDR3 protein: CASSYSSDTEAFF
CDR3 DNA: TGTGCCAGCAGTTACTCTTCGGACACTGAAGCTTTCTTT

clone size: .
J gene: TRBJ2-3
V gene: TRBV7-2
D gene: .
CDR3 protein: CASSFSDTDTQYF
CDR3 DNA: TGTGCCAGCAGCTTTAGCGACACAGATACGCAGTATTTT

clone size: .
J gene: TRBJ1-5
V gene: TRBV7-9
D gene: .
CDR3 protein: CASNEQPQHF
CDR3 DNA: TGTGCCAGCAACGAGCAGCCCCAGCATTTT

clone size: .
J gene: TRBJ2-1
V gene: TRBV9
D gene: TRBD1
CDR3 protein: CASSPGQYNEQFF
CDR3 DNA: TGTGCCAGCAGCCCGGGACAGTACAATGAGCAGTTCTTC

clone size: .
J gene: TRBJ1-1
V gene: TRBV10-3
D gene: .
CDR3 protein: CAISDQTERTAFF
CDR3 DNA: TGTGCCATCAGTGACCAGACAGAACGGACAGCTTTCTTT

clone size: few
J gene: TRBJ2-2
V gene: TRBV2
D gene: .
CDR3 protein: CATHRGASGTGELFF
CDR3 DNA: TGTGCCACCCACCGGGGAGCCTCGGGCACCGGGGAGCTGTTTTTT

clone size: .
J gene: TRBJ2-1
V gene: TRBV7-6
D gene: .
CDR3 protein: CASSSEGNEQFF
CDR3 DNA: TGTGCCAGCAGCTCGGAAGGTAATGAGCAGTTCTTC

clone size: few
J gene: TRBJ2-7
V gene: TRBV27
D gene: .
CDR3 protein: CASSFQVSSYEQYF
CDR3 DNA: TGTGCCAGCAGTTTCCAGGTGAGCTCCTACGAGCAGTACTTC

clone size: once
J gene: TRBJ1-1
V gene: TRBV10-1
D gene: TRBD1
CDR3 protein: CASSESGQGRRMEAFF
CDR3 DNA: TGCGCCAGCAGTGAGTCTGGACAGGGAAGACGAATGGAAGCTTTCTTT

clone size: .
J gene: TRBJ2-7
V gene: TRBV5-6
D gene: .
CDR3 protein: CASSLGKFEQYF
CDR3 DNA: TGTGCCAGCAGCTTGGGGAAGTTCGAGCAGTACTTC

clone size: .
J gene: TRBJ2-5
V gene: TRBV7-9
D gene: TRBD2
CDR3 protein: CASSRWGLAGGETQYF
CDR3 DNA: TGTGCCAGCAGCCGATGGGGGCTAGCGGGAGGGGAGACCCAGTACTTC

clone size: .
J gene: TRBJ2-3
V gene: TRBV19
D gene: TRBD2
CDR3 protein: CASSPTGGLAGYRPSTDTQYF
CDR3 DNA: TGTGCCAGTAGTCCCACGGGCGGGCTAGCGGGATACCGCCCTAGCACAGATACGCAGTATTTT

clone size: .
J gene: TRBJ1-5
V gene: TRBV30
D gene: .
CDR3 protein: CAWSVGSNQPQHF
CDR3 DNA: TGTGCCTGGAGTGTGGGGAGTAATCAGCCCCAGCATTTT

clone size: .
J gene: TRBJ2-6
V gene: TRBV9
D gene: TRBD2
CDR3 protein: CASTKGGVPGANVLTF
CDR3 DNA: TGTGCCAGCACCAAGGGAGGGGTCCCCGGGGCCAACGTCCTGACTTTC

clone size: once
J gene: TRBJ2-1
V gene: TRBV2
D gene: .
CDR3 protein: CASQLAQGVHEQFF
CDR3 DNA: TGTGCCAGCCAACTAGCTCAAGGGGTGCATGAGCAGTTCTTC

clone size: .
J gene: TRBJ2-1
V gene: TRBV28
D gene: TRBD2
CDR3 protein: CASRPTGTRRDEQFF
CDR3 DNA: TGTGCCAGCAGGCCTACCGGGACTAGGAGGGATGAGCAGTTCTTC

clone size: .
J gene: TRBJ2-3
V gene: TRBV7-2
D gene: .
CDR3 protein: CASSLAPISSTDTQYF
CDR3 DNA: TGTGCCAGCAGCTTAGCCCCGATCTCCAGCACAGATACGCAGTATTTT

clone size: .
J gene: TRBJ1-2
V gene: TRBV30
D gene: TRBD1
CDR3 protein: CAWSGTGEIHGYTF
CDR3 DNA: TGTGCCTGGAGTGGGACAGGGGAGATCCATGGCTACACCTTC

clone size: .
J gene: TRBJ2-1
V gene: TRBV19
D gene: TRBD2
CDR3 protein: CASSIPGGGNEQFF
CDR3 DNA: TGTGCCAGTAGTATACCGGGAGGAGGTAATGAGCAGTTCTTC

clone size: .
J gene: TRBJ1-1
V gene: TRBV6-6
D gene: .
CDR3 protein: CASSYSPGMNTEAFF
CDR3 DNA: TGTGCCAGCAGTTACTCGCCGGGGATGAACACTGAAGCTTTCTTT

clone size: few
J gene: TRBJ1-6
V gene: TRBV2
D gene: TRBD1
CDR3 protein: CASFSGQGDNSPLHF
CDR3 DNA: TGTGCCAGTTTTTCGGGACAGGGTGATAATTCACCCCTCCACTTT

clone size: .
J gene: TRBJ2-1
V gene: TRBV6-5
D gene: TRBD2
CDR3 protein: CASRTSGRAYNEQFF
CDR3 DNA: TGTGCCAGCAGAACTAGCGGGCGAGCCTACAATGAGCAGTTCTTC

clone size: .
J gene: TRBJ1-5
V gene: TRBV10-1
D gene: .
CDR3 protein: CASSVWGSGSSNQPQHF
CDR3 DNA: TGCGCCAGCAGTGTGTGGGGGAGTGGATCTAGCAATCAGCCCCAGCATTTT

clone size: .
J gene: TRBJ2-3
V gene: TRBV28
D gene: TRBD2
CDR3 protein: CASSFLSGGATDTQYF
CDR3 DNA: TGTGCCAGCAGTTTTCTGAGCGGGGGGGCTACAGATACGCAGTATTTT

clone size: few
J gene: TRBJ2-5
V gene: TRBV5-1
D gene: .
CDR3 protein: CASSLEGFKETQYF
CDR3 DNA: TGCGCCAGCAGCTTGGAGGGGTTCAAGGAGACCCAGTACTTC

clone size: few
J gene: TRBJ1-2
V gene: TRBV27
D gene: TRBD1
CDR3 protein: CASSSQGGYGYTF
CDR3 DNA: TGTGCCAGCAGTTCACAGGGGGGCTATGGCTACACCTTC

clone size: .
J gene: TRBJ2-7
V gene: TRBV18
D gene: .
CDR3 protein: CASSPVRRTQGAEQYF
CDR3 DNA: TGTGCCAGCTCACCGGTGAGGCGTACGCAGGGAGCCGAGCAGTACTTC

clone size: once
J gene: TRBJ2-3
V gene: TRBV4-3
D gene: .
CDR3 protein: CASSQDLTTDTQYF
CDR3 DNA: TGCGCCAGCAGCCAAGACCTTACCACAGATACGCAGTATTTT

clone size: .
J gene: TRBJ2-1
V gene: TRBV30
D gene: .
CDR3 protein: CAWSVHSRNEQFF
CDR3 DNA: TGTGCCTGGAGTGTACACTCGCGGAATGAGCAGTTCTTC

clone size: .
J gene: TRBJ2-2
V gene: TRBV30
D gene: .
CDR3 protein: CAWIVRRPGTGELFF
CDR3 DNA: TGTGCCTGGATAGTCCGTAGGCCGGGGACCGGGGAGCTGTTTTTT

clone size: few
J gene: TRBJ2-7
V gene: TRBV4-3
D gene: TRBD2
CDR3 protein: CASSSVAGAYEQYF
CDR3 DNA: TGCGCCAGCAGCTCGGTCGCGGGAGCCTACGAGCAGTACTTC

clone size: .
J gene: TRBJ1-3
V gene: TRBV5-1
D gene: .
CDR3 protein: CASSLEGSGTGNTIYF
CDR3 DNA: TGCGCCAGCAGCTTGGAAGGGTCGGGGACTGGAAACACCATATATTTT

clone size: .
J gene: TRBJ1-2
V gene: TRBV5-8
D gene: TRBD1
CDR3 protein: CASRVDRGLYGYTF
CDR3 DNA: TGTGCCAGCAGAGTGGACAGGGGGCTCTATGGCTACACCTTC

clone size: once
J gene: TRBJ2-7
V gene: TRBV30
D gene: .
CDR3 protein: CAWSVGGIEQYF
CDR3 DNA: TGTGCCTGGAGTGTGGGCGGGATTGAGCAGTACTTC

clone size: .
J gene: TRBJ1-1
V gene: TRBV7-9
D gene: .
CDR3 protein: CASSFDMNTEAFF
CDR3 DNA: TGTGCCAGCAGCTTTGATATGAACACTGAAGCTTTCTTT

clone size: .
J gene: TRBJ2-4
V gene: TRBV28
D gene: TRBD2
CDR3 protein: CASSQRGPFQYF
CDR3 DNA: TGTGCCAGCAGTCAGCGGGGGCCTTTTCAGTACTTC